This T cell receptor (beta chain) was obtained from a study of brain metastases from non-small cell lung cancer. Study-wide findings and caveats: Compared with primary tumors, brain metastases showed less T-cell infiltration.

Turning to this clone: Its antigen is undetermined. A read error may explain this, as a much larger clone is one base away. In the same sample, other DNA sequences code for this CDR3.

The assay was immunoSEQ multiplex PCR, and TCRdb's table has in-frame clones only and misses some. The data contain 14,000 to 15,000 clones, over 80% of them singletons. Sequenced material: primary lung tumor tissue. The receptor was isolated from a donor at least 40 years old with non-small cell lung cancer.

Written as DNA, the CDR3 is TGTGCCAGCAGCCCTCCATCTAGCGGAACCTACAATGAGCAGTTCTTC. Its protein is CASSPPSSGTYNEQFF. This rearrangement joins TRBV9 to TRBJ2-1; 7 bases align to TRBD2. CDR1 is SGDLS, CDR2 YYNGEE, per germline. J was trimmed by 2 bases and V by 4 bases; bases with no gene match: 9. There are 16 residues in the CDR3.